The 8 T cell receptor beta chains listed next were all sequenced from one sample in a study of CD8 T cells in ankylosing spondylitis. TCRdb recomputed calls from the 5' RACE reads with MiXCR, one row per CDR3 protein. The data contain approximately 260,000 distinct CDR3 sequences, 15% to 20% of them singletons. Source material: blood, either unsorted or a sorted T cell fraction (not recorded which). The origin of the receptors is a male donor with ankylosing spondylitis or in good health (not recorded which).

This clonotype was seen more than once but under ten times. CDR3 coding DNA: TGTGCCAGCAGCTTAGCCGCTACTGAGCAGTTCTTC. Protein: CASSLAATEQFF. The chain employs TRBV7-6 and TRBJ2-1; D call uncertain. The CDR3 covers 12 residues. Germline-derived CDR1 and CDR2 are SGHVS and FNYEAQ. Trimming stripped 0 bases from V and 9 bases from J, with 6 bases between.

This clonotype has a handful of counts. The CDR3 is CASTPLLAGEQYF. As DNA, the CDR3 is TGTGCCAGCACCCCCCTCCTAGCGGGGGAGCAGTACTTC. The rearrangement links TRBV12-3 or TRBV12-4 to TRBJ2-7; 9 bases are shared with TRBD2. The CDR3 totals 13 residues. V dropped 7 bases and J dropped 7; count of bases not matched to a gene: 8.

This chain joins TRBV9 and TRBJ2-3, with D unclear. The CDR3 length is 14 residues. Trimming left V 4 bases short and J 2 bases short, with 11 bases between. Germline assignment: CDR1 SGDLS and CDR2 YYNGEE. CDR3 DNA: TGTGCCAGCAGCTTTACAGATTACACAGATACGCAGTATTTT. Amino acids: CASSFTDYTDTQYF.

The chain combines TRBV4-1 with TRBJ2-7, with 7 bases aligning to TRBD2. The CDR3 sequence is 17 residues long. The germline gives CDR1 MGHRA, CDR2 YSYEKL. V shed 1 base and J 0 bases; nucleotides not matched to a gene: 9. CDR3 in DNA: TGCGCCAGCAGCCAAGGGGAGACTAGCAGCCCCTCCTACGAGCAGTACTTC. It yields the protein CASSQGETSSPSYEQYF.

The V and J genes are TRBV7-9 and TRBJ2-1, with TRBD2 identical over 13 bases. V lost 1 base, J lost 10 bases, and 10 bases stayed unmatched. Germline CDR1 is SEHNR and CDR2 is FQNEAQ (reference sequence). The CDR3 length is 17 residues. The CDR3 region is CASSLDGAGLAGVEQFF. CDR3 DNA: TGTGCCAGCAGCTTAGATGGGGCCGGACTAGCGGGAGTCGAGCAGTTCTTC.

This sequence joins TRBV29-1 and TRBJ1-1; 8 nucleotides agree with TRBD1. Losses at the gene ends were 5 bases for V and 2 bases for J; bases not matched to a gene: 4. In germline, CDR1 is SQVTM, CDR2 ANQGSEA. The CDR3 extends over 13 amino acids. The CDR3 region is CSVPTGGNTEAFF. CDR3 DNA: TGCAGCGTTCCTACAGGGGGTAACACTGAAGCTTTCTTT.

This clonotype has a count of ten or more. The chain uses TRBV15 and TRBJ1-1; 9 bases agree with TRBD1. Germline loops: CDR1 LNHNV, CDR2 YYDKDF (reference sequence). V was pared by 10 bases and J by 5 bases, with 8 bases of the junction left unmatched. The CDR3 is 13 residues long. The CDR3 region has the DNA TGTGCCATCAGGACAGGGGCGGAGACTGAAGCTTTCTTT. Protein sequence: CAIRTGAETEAFF.

The chain joins TRBV12-3 or TRBV12-4 to TRBJ2-3; D ambiguous. The CDR3 contains 15 residues. The ends were cut back, 7 bases at V and 2 bases at J, with 16 bases in the middle. The CDR3 sequence: CASNSYPGDTDTQYF. In DNA form, the CDR3 reads TGTGCCAGCAATTCATATCCAGGAGACACAGATACGCAGTATTTT.